This TCR beta chain was identified in a study of CD8 T cells in ankylosing spondylitis. This CDR3 spans 14 amino acids. In germline, CDR1 is DFQATT, CDR2 SNEGSKA (reference sequence). The V end was cut by 0 bases, the J end by 7 bases, with 15 bases between. TCRdb processed the 5' RACE reads anew with MiXCR; each CDR3 protein has one entry. The profile shows some 220,000 distinct CDR3 sequences, 10% of them singletons. The sample holds many counts of this clonotype. The V and J genes are TRBV20-1 and TRBJ1-2; unclear D gene. The clonotype comes from a male donor with ankylosing spondylitis or in good health (not recorded which). Sequenced: blood, either unsorted or a sorted T cell fraction (not recorded which). The CDR3 here is CSARDSKVRGGYTF. In DNA form, the CDR3 reads TGCAGTGCTAGAGATAGTAAAGTCCGGGGTGGCTACACCTTC.